The entry below gives a single T cell receptor beta chain sequence along with its context. Sequencing was performed with immunoSEQ multiplex PCR; in TCRdb, only in-frame clones are kept and a portion is missing. The sample has fewer than 100,000 clones, approximately 84% seen once. The record originates from a study of OX40 agonist ivuxolimab in advanced cancers. The germline V and J ends were trimmed by 4 bases and 6 bases, with 22 bases remaining between them. There are 16 residues in the CDR3. CDR1 is MNHNS, CDR2 SASEGT, per germline. This TCR was sampled from an adult with an advanced solid tumor such as melanoma, head and neck, liver or kidney cancer. The sample consisted of CD4+ or CD8+ T cells sorted from blood, taken in a trial of the OX40 agonist ivuxolimab. The chain uses TRBV6-1 and TRBJ2-7, with a weak D call TRBD2 (6 bases). The DNA of the CDR3 is TGTGCCAGCAGTGGTACTAGGCAGGCGCGGGGCTCCGAGCAGTACTTC. It translates to CASSGTRQARGSEQYF.